These 23 T cell receptor beta chains came from one sample sequenced in a study of blood T cells in healthy people across ages. Next came a second PCR, run for roughly 6 to 11 cycles, which used a sample-barcoded 5' primer along with a J-beta primer mix. MiXCR, applied by TCRdb to the 5' RACE reads, yields one record per CDR3 protein. This table holds about 1,000,000 distinct CDR3 sequences, less than 50% found once. The sequencing input was blood. The receptors derive from a woman aged 60 to 75 in good health.

The chain combines TRBV29-1 with TRBJ2-4; D may be TRBD1 or TRBD2 (5 bases each). Trimming pared 7 bases from V and 3 bases from J, leaving 16 bases between. Germline CDR1 and CDR2: SQVTM and ANQGSEA. The CDR3 loop spans 14 amino acids. The CDR3 spells CSALPGTDKNIQYF. The CDR3 bases are TGCAGCGCCCTCCCCGGGACGGACAAAAACATTCAGTACTTC.

The chain uses TRBV4-2 and TRBJ2-1; TRBD2 matches 8 bases. V shed 1 base, J shed 12 bases, and the junction held 11 bases outside the gene matches. Germline V gene data show CDR1 as LGHNA and CDR2 as YNFKEQ. This CDR3 region has 15 residues. The CDR3 here is CASSQGVTSGYGQFF. The CDR3 coding sequence is TGTGCCAGCAGCCAAGGGGTAACTAGCGGTTACGGGCAGTTCTTC.

This clonotype was detected many times. The V gene is TRBV12-3 or TRBV12-4, the J gene TRBJ2-5, with 9 positions matching TRBD2. Trimming cost V 2 bases and J 2 bases; bases outside gene matches: 0. The CDR3 totals 14 residues. The DNA for the CDR3 is TGTGCCAGCAGTTTACTAGCGGGACAAGAGACCCAGTACTTC. This sequence encodes CASSLLAGQETQYF.

A few counts support this clonotype. The chain combines TRBV27 with TRBJ2-1, with 8 positions matching TRBD1. V was pared by 3 bases and J by 4 bases, with 5 bases of the junction left unmatched. The length of the CDR3 is 15 residues. Germline V gene sequence: CDR1 MNHEY, CDR2 SMNVEV (reference sequence). The CDR3 here is CASSFLRGQYNEQFF. The CDR3 coding sequence is TGTGCCAGCAGTTTCCTCAGGGGGCAATACAATGAGCAGTTCTTC.

The chain joins TRBV7-6 to TRBJ2-5; D possibly corresponds to TRBD1 (6 bases). Per the germline V gene, CDR1 is SGHVS and CDR2 is FNYEAQ. Trimming took off 2 bases at V and 5 bases at J, with 12 bases between the two ends. This CDR3 comprises 14 residues. CDR3 coding DNA: TGTGCCAGCAGCTTATCCGACCAGGGGGAGACCCAGTACTTC. This translates into CASSLSDQGETQYF. The whole variable domain, remainder taken from reference TRBV7-6 and TRBJ2-5, is GAGVSQSPRYKVTKRGQDVALRCDPISGHVSLYWYRQALGQGPEFLTYFNYEAQQDKSGLPNDRFSAERPEGSISTLTIQRTEQRDSAMYRCASSLSDQGETQYFGPGTRLLVL.

The count of this clonotype is one. The CDR3 region is CSARDYGRNNEQFF. As DNA, the CDR3 is TGCAGTGCTAGAGATTACGGACGGAACAATGAGCAGTTCTTC. The chain is built from TRBV20-1 and TRBJ2-1; D is undetermined. The CDR3 is 14 amino acids. The V end was cut by 0 bases, the J end by 5 bases, with 11 bases between. Per germline, CDR1 DFQATT and CDR2 SNEGSKA (reference sequence).

This clonotype was seen only a few times. The chain uses TRBV7-3 and TRBJ2-1; no reliable D call. This CDR3 region has 16 residues. The germline V gene encodes CDR1 SGHTA and CDR2 FQGTGA. The V and J ends lost 5 bases and 0 bases respectively, with 14 bases between them. The CDR3 coding sequence is TGTGCCAGCAGCCCCAAGACCCCCAGCTCCTACAATGAGCAGTTCTTC. Translated: CASSPKTPSSYNEQFF.

Of note for this clonotype: This sequence may be a read error, since a much larger clone differs from it by one base. The chain couples TRBV3-1 to TRBJ2-7; D is ambiguous. This CDR3 has 11 amino acids. With 8 bases removed from V and 6 bases from J, the gap between germline ends came to 11 bases. Germline lookup yields CDR1 LGHDT and CDR2 YNNKEL (reference sequence). CDR3 protein: CASGGGGEQYF. The CDR3 DNA reads as TGTGCCAGCGGTGGCGGTGGCGAGCAGTACTTC.

This clonotype was found a few times. J is TRBJ2-1 and V is TRBV15, with D possibly being TRBD2 (6 bases). The CDR3 totals 15 residues. The germline V gene encodes CDR1 LNHNV and CDR2 YYDKDF (reference sequence). Trimming left V 1 base short and J 3 bases short, with 10 bases between. In DNA, the CDR3 is TGTGCCACCAGCAGAGCCCGGGACTTCTACAATGAGCAGTTCTTC. This encodes CATSRARDFYNEQFF.

This clonotype was found once. The V and J genes are TRBV7-6 and TRBJ2-5; the D gene is possibly TRBD2 (5 bases). Germline CDR1 reads SGHVS; CDR2 reads FNYEAQ. V shed 4 bases and J shed 5 bases, with 20 bases lying between them. The length of the CDR3 is 16 residues. CDR3 in DNA: TGTGCCAGCAGCTCGATCCGGGTCGGAGGTATGGAGACCCAGTACTTC. Encoded protein: CASSSIRVGGMETQYF.

For this clonotype: The junction departs from germline at one end; a sequencing error may be responsible. The chain couples TRBV7-9 to TRBJ2-1; no clear D gene. The CDR3 length is 16 residues. Germline V gene sequence: CDR1 SEHNR, CDR2 FQNEAQ (reference sequence). CDR3: CASSLVGLSSYNGQFF. The CDR3 coding sequence is TGTGCCAGCAGCTTAGTCGGGCTTAGCTCCTACAATGGGCAGTTCTTC.

The chain couples TRBV7-9 to TRBJ2-1; D perhaps matches TRBD1 (5 bases). V was clipped by 2 bases and J by 5 bases, with 22 bases between them. The CDR3 is made up of 18 amino acids. The germline V gene encodes CDR1 SEHNR and CDR2 FQNEAQ (reference sequence). The CDR3 region has the DNA TGTGCCAGCAGCTTATCGGTTAGTGGTGGACCACAGGACAATGAGCAGTTCTTC. This encodes CASSLSVSGGPQDNEQFF.

The chain joins TRBV3-1 to TRBJ2-7, with 9 bases matching TRBD1. V shed 2 bases, J shed 2 bases, and the junction held 7 bases outside the gene matches. The CDR3 extends over 16 amino acids. CDR1 and CDR2 from the germline V gene are LGHDT and YNNKEL (reference sequence). The CDR3 DNA is TGTGCCAGCAGCCAAAGTCCGGGACAGGGACCCTACGAGCAGTACTTC. Its translation: CASSQSPGQGPYEQYF.

In its sample, this clonotype was seen once. The gene calls are TRBV12-3 or TRBV12-4 and TRBJ1-5; D perhaps matches TRBD1 (6 bases). The ends were cut back, 5 bases at V and 3 bases at J, with 11 bases in the middle. The length of the CDR3 is 14 residues. CDR3 DNA: TGTGCCAGCAGTCCGGACAGATACAATCAGCCCCAGCATTTT. This gives the protein CASSPDRYNQPQHF.

This clonotype has more than one count but fewer than ten. V is TRBV10-3 and J is TRBJ2-6; TRBD2 matches 8 bases. With V trimmed by 3 bases and J by 16 bases, 17 bases remained unmatched. The CDR3 consists of 16 residues. The V gene's germline CDR1 is ENHRY and CDR2 SYGVKD. The CDR3 DNA is TGTGCCATCAGTGAAGATAGGACTAGCAGCTGGAGCGAGCTGACTTTC. This codes for CAISEDRTSSWSELTF.

This clonotype showed up just a few times. V gene TRBV6-6 combines with J gene TRBJ1-2, with no clear D. Trimming removed 6 bases from V and 4 bases from J, with 9 bases in between. This CDR3 has 12 amino acids. Germline assignment: CDR1 MNHNY and CDR2 SVGAGI (reference sequence). The CDR3 protein is CASSPEPYGYTF. As DNA, the CDR3 is TGTGCCAGCAGCCCGGAGCCCTATGGCTACACCTTC.

The chain joins TRBV7-9 to TRBJ2-1; tentatively, D is TRBD1 (6 bases). The V gene's germline CDR1 is SEHNR and CDR2 FQNEAQ (reference sequence). The length of the CDR3 is 15 residues. Trimming pared 5 bases from V and 12 bases from J, leaving 23 bases between. The CDR3 loop is CASSENQEPGHGQFF. CDR3 sequence (DNA): TGTGCCAGCAGCGAAAACCAAGAACCGGGACATGGGCAGTTCTTC.

The rearrangement uses TRBV27 and TRBJ2-1; D unresolved. The V and J ends lost 3 bases and 4 bases respectively, with 13 bases between them. The V gene's germline CDR1 is MNHEY and CDR2 SMNVEV (reference sequence). This CDR3 is 15 amino acids long. CDR3 sequence: CASSFGEIPYNEQFF. The CDR3 DNA reads TGTGCCAGCAGTTTTGGAGAGATACCTTACAATGAGCAGTTCTTC.

Notes on this clonotype: With a much larger clone just one base away, this may be a read error. This chain connects TRBV5-6 to TRBJ2-5; tentatively, D is TRBD1 (5 bases). Germline CDR1 is SGHDT and CDR2 is YYEEEE. The length of the CDR3 is 14 residues. The CDR3 region is CASSSRQFLEAQYF. The DNA for the CDR3 is TGTGCCAGCAGCTCAAGACAGTTTCTAGAGGCCCAGTACTTC. The whole variable domain, remainder taken from reference TRBV5-6 and TRBJ2-5, is DAGVTQSPTHLIKTRGQQVTLRCSPKSGHDTVSWYQQALGQGPQFIFQYYEEEERQRGNFPDRFSGHQFPNYSSELNVNALLLGDSALYLCASSSRQFLEAQYFGPGTRLLVL.

J is TRBJ2-5 and V is TRBV20-1, with a weak D call TRBD1 (5 bases). The CDR3 length is 12 residues. Germline CDR1 reads DFQATT; CDR2 reads SNEGSKA (reference sequence). V was clipped by 2 bases and J by 4 bases, with 8 bases between them. In DNA form, the CDR3 reads TGCAGTGCTAGACAGGGAACAGAGACCCAGTACTTC. Its protein is CSARQGTETQYF.

This clonotype showed up just a few times. J is TRBJ2-5 and V is TRBV6-2 or TRBV6-3; 9 bases are a match to TRBD1. The J call may not be correct, given that the DNA end is closer to TRBJ2-7. The germline CDR1 and CDR2 sequences are MNHEY and SVGEGT. CDR3 length: 14 residues. Here the CDR3 reads CASRAGTGTSEQYF. The CDR3 bases are TGTGCCAGCAGAGCCGGGACAGGGACATCCGAGCAGTACTTC.

In this sample, this clonotype turned up a few times. The genes are TRBV12-3 or TRBV12-4 and TRBJ2-2; D not certain. This CDR3 is 13 amino acids long. Trimming took off 5 bases at V and 5 bases at J, with 9 bases between the two ends. In DNA form, the CDR3 reads TGTGCCAGCAGTCGGGCGTCAACCGGGGAGCTGTTTTTT. Protein: CASSRASTGELFF.

This chain uses TRBV3-1 with TRBJ2-4; D is unclear. The germline V gene encodes CDR1 LGHDT and CDR2 YNNKEL (reference sequence). Trimming shortened V by 2 bases and J by 2 bases, and 13 bases separated the two germline ends. This CDR3 is 16 amino acids long. CDR3 sequence reads: CASSQTTLVSKNIQYF. CDR3 nucleotides: TGTGCCAGCAGCCAAACTACCCTGGTTTCCAAAAACATTCAGTACTTC. Combining the CDR3 with reference TRBV3-1 and TRBJ2-4 gives the whole variable domain DTAVSQTPKYLVTQMGNDKSIKCEQNLGHDTMYWYKQDSKKFLKIMFSYNNKELIINETVPNRFSPKSPDKAHLNLHINSLELGDSAVYFCASSQTTLVSKNIQYFGAGTRLSVL.